The T cell receptor beta chain under discussion was sequenced for a study of molecular identifiers for immune sequencing clone quantification. Whole-study results and caveats: Clones of above 20 RNA copies carried over 97% of effector molecules; in naive cells they carried under 1%.

Bulk TCR libraries used previously described methods and listed TCR primers. TCRdb ran MiXCR on the PCR reads and lists one entry per CDR3 protein. This sample has around 300,000 distinct CDR3 sequences, with roughly 23% found just once. Sorting selected naive CD8 T cells with a CD8+CD4-CCR7+CD45RA+ phenotype. Per the germline V gene, CDR1 is MNHEY and CDR2 is SMNVEV (reference sequence). This CDR3 has 12 residues. Trimming pared 5 bases from V and 7 bases from J, leaving 6 bases between. Points on this clonotype: Its antigen is not identified.

This clonotype was obtained from a human donor in good health. Some libraries in this study had Jurkat cell RNA spiked in. The sequencing input was naive CD8+ T cells from blood, with Jurkat cell RNA spiked in. Subset of the sample: FACS-sorted CD8+CD4-CCR7+CD45RA+ naive T cells. The V call is TRBV27, the J call TRBJ1-6; D call uncertain. The DNA of the CDR3 is TGTGCCAGCAGTCCATTCAATTCACCCCTCCACTTT. Translated, it gives CASSPFNSPLHF.